The present entry profiles one T cell receptor beta chain with its context. Antigen specificity is unknown. The V end was cut by 7 bases, the J end by 2 bases, with 13 bases between. The CDR3 has 14 residues. Germline lookup yields CDR1 MNHNS and CDR2 SASEGT. The data are from a study of graft-versus-host responses after intestinal transplantation. At the level of the study: Tacrolimus plus steroids were given to all recipients for roughly three years, preceded by anti-thymocyte globulin induction.

Measured with immunoSEQ multiplex PCR; TCRdb has only the in-frame clones, and not every one. There are about 120,000 clones in the sample; 85% to 95% occur only once, and more than 0.1% lies in the top ten. Overall study results and limits: Present in recipient marrow, GvH clones included some that appeared first in ileum or blood.

The TCR comes from a human donor who received an intestinal transplant. The sequenced sample was unstimulated CD4+ T cells sorted from spleen or lymph node cells, obtained before intestinal transplant. The gene calls are TRBV6-1 and TRBJ2-3, with D perhaps matching TRBD1 or TRBD2 (5 bases each). This chain's CDR3 is CASNRDGLTDTQYF. As DNA, the CDR3 is TGTGCCAGCAACCGGGACGGGCTCACAGATACGCAGTATTTT.